Listed below are T cell receptor beta chains from one sample, sequenced in a study of response to subunit inactivated influenza vaccine. MiXCR, applied by TCRdb to the RT-PCR reads, yields one record per CDR3 protein. The table has about 570,000 distinct CDR3 sequences, 11% seen once. These sequences were also reported in another study, on T cells expressing NK-cell markers.

The source was PBMCs from blood, collected on the day of vaccination. All receptors come from a man between 45 and 60 years old who received an inactivated influenza vaccine. CDR3s include the opening cysteine and the closing phenylalanine or tryptophan. The D gene is left open where the match is weak. Clone size is given for some rows only: seen once, a few or many times, or a class if the clone is expanded.

CDR3 DNA	CDR3 protein	D gene	J gene	clone size	V gene
TGTGCCAGCTCACCACTTCCAGGGGACTACGAGCAGTACTTC	CASSPLPGDYEQYF	.	TRBJ2-7	.	TRBV18
TGCAGTGCACCCCGGACAGGGGGCAATCAGCCCCAGCATTTT	CSAPRTGGNQPQHF	TRBD1	TRBJ1-5	.	TRBV20-1
TGTGCCAGCAGCTTCGGATCCAGCCGAAGGGGCGAGCAGTACTTC	CASSFGSSRRGEQYF	.	TRBJ2-7	few	TRBV5-6
TGTGCCAGCAGGTCGACAGGATCCTATAATTCACCCCTCCACTTT	CASRSTGSYNSPLHF	.	TRBJ1-6	few	TRBV28
TGTGCCTGGAGTGTCCTTGGCCAGGGGGCTGAAGCTTTTTTT	CAWSVLGQGAEAFF	TRBD1	TRBJ1-1	.	TRBV30
TGTGCCACCCTTAGGATAGCGGGATTATACGAGCAGTACTTC	CATLRIAGLYEQYF	TRBD2	TRBJ2-7	.	TRBV2
TGTGCCAGCAGTGCCGCCACGGGGCGGAACATTCAGTACTTC	CASSAATGRNIQYF	.	TRBJ2-4	many	TRBV7-2
TGTGCCAGCAGTTACTCTAGGGGGACAGATACGCAGTATTTT	CASSYSRGTDTQYF	.	TRBJ2-3	many	TRBV6-5
TGTGCCACCCGACTCGTTTCCTACAATGAGCAGTTCTTC	CATRLVSYNEQFF	.	TRBJ2-1	few	TRBV15
TGTGCCAGCAGTGCGGACGGTCCGTCCCAGCATTTT	CASSADGPSQHF	.	TRBJ1-5	few	TRBV12-3/TRBV12-4
TGCAGTGCTAGAGATAATTATGGCCAGGGCTTCTACGAGCAGTACTTC	CSARDNYGQGFYEQYF	.	TRBJ2-7	.	TRBV20-1
TGTGCCAGCAGTGATCAGTACAGGGCCTACGAGCAGTACTTC	CASSDQYRAYEQYF	.	TRBJ2-7	few	TRBV6-1
TGTGCCAGCAGCTTAGCCCAGTTAACCTACGAGCAGTACTTC	CASSLAQLTYEQYF	.	TRBJ2-7	.	TRBV7-8
TGTGCCAGCAGTCGAAGGGCTAATTCACCCCTCCACTTT	CASSRRANSPLHF	.	TRBJ1-6	.	TRBV12-3/TRBV12-4
TGTGCCAGCAGCGAGGACAGGGGAGATACGCAGTATTTT	CASSEDRGDTQYF	TRBD1	TRBJ2-3	.	TRBV5-5
TGCGCCAGCACCCCTCCAATTTCAGGTTCTGGGAGAGAAGAGACCCAGTACTTC	CASTPPISGSGREETQYF	.	TRBJ2-5	many	TRBV5-1
TGTGCCAGCAGTGGGTGGAACACCGGGGAGCTGTTTTTT	CASSGWNTGELFF	.	TRBJ2-2	few	TRBV25-1
TGTGCCAGCACCCCATGGACGGTGAACACTGAAGCTTTCTTT	CASTPWTVNTEAFF	.	TRBJ1-1	.	TRBV7-2
TGTGCCAGCACCGAGACTGGGACCTCTGGAAACACCATATATTTT	CASTETGTSGNTIYF	.	TRBJ1-3	.	TRBV12-3/TRBV12-4
TGTGCCAGCAGCCATGGACAGGGCCTCTACGAGCAGTACTTC	CASSHGQGLYEQYF	TRBD1	TRBJ2-7	.	TRBV14
TGCAGCGTTGCGACGTACGCGAGGGAGCAGTACTTC	CSVATYAREQYF	.	TRBJ2-7	.	TRBV29-1
TGTGCCAGCAGTTACGATTGGTCAGGGCTTCAAGAGACCCAGTACTTC	CASSYDWSGLQETQYF	.	TRBJ2-5	few	TRBV6-5
TGTGCCAGCAGCTTGGGATCGCAGCAGGGATACGAGCAGTACTTC	CASSLGSQQGYEQYF	.	TRBJ2-7	many	TRBV5-6
TGTGCCAGCAGCTCCGCTCGACTAGCGGGAGGGCACGACGAGCAGTACTTC	CASSSARLAGGHDEQYF	TRBD2	TRBJ2-7	few	TRBV7-2
TGTGCCACCGCGGACAGTGACGAGCAGTACTTC	CATADSDEQYF	.	TRBJ2-7	.	TRBV7-9
TGTGCCAGCAGCCGGGGACACAGCTCCTACGAGCAGTACTTC	CASSRGHSSYEQYF	.	TRBJ2-7	.	TRBV5-5
TGCAGCGCCCCTGGACCCTCTGCTAACTATGGCTACACCTTC	CSAPGPSANYGYTF	.	TRBJ1-2	many	TRBV29-1
TGCAGTGCTAGACAGGATCCTGAAGAGACCCAGTACTTC	CSARQDPEETQYF	.	TRBJ2-5	.	TRBV20-1
TGTGCCAGCAGCTTAGATACTAGCGGGATCTACGAGCAGTACTTC	CASSLDTSGIYEQYF	TRBD2	TRBJ2-7	.	TRBV11-2
TGTGCCAGCAGTGAGAGAACGGGGAACCCAGATACGCAGTATTTT	CASSERTGNPDTQYF	.	TRBJ2-3	.	TRBV2
TGCGCCAGCAGCTCCGGTCATGGCAGTTACAATGAGCAGTTCTTC	CASSSGHGSYNEQFF	.	TRBJ2-1	few	TRBV5-1
TGTGCCAGCAGTTACGCTGTGGGGGGCCGAAACACCATATATTTT	CASSYAVGGRNTIYF	.	TRBJ1-3	.	TRBV6-5
TGTGCCAGCAGCTACGGGACAGGCAATCAGCCCCAGCATTTT	CASSYGTGNQPQHF	TRBD1	TRBJ1-5	many	TRBV3-1
TGTGCCAGCAGTTACTCGATCGGCGGAAACTACGAGCAGTACTTC	CASSYSIGGNYEQYF	.	TRBJ2-7	.	TRBV6-2/TRBV6-3
TGTGCCAGCAGCCCCGGACAGGGTATTTACCACACTGAAGCTTTCTTT	CASSPGQGIYHTEAFF	TRBD1	TRBJ1-1	.	TRBV7-9
TGCAGTGCTAGAGGTCGGGGCGGGCCCACCGGGGAGCTGTTTTTT	CSARGRGGPTGELFF	.	TRBJ2-2	few	TRBV20-1
TGTGCCAGCACCCGAGGGGGAGAGACCCAGTACTTC	CASTRGGETQYF	.	TRBJ2-5	many	TRBV12-3/TRBV12-4
TGTGCCAGCTCACCAAAGGACAGGGCCAACGAGCAGTTCTTC	CASSPKDRANEQFF	TRBD1	TRBJ2-1	few	TRBV18
TGTGCCAGCTCACCGGGGAATCAGCCCCAGCATTTT	CASSPGNQPQHF	.	TRBJ1-5	many	TRBV18
TGTGCCATCAGTGAAACTAGCGGGGGCACAGATACGCAGTATTTT	CAISETSGGTDTQYF	TRBD2	TRBJ2-3	.	TRBV10-3
TGCGCCAGCAGCTTGGCTTGGCCGGGGGAGGATGGCTACACCTTC	CASSLAWPGEDGYTF	.	TRBJ1-2	few	TRBV5-1
TGCAGTGCAGTGGGACAGAGTAAATACGAGCAGTACTTC	CSAVGQSKYEQYF	TRBD1	TRBJ2-7	few	TRBV20-1
TGTGCCGCTTCCTTCTTGGAGCAGTACTTC	CAASFLEQYF	.	TRBJ2-7	.	TRBV6-1
TGTGCCACCAGCAGAGCTCCCTTTAGCGGGGGCCCTAGATATGAGCAGTTCTTC	CATSRAPFSGGPRYEQFF	TRBD2	TRBJ2-1	.	TRBV15
TGTGCCAGCAGCGACACCCGGGACTCCAAGCAGTACTTC	CASSDTRDSKQYF	.	TRBJ2-7	many	TRBV25-1
TGTGCCGGACGACTACAAAATGACGAGCAGTACTTC	CAGRLQNDEQYF	.	TRBJ2-7	few	TRBV21-1
TGTGCCAGCAGCAACAGACAGACAAGGTTGGGCTACACCTTC	CASSNRQTRLGYTF	.	TRBJ1-2	many	TRBV7-2
TGTGCCAGCAGCTTAGCTGGTCGTAGTTCCTACGAGCAGTACTTC	CASSLAGRSSYEQYF	.	TRBJ2-7	many	TRBV5-1
TGTGCCACCAGGGCTAGCGGGGGATTCGGAGCCGGGGAGCTGTTTTTT	CATRASGGFGAGELFF	TRBD2	TRBJ2-2	few	TRBV15
TGCGCCAGCAGCTCCGGACTAGCGGGACTACTCACAGATACGCAGTATTTT	CASSSGLAGLLTDTQYF	TRBD2	TRBJ2-3	.	TRBV5-1
TGTGCCACAGGAAGCGGACGAAAGGAGCAGTACTTC	CATGSGRKEQYF	.	TRBJ2-7	.	TRBV6-1
TGTGCCAGTAATCCCAGCGGGAGGACCGGGGAGCTGTTTTTT	CASNPSGRTGELFF	TRBD2	TRBJ2-2	.	TRBV19
TGTGCCAGCAGCTTAGTTATCATCACCGGGGAGCTGTTTTTT	CASSLVIITGELFF	.	TRBJ2-2	.	TRBV11-1
TGTGCCATCAGTGAAACAGCCGGGGAGCTGTTTTTT	CAISETAGELFF	.	TRBJ2-2	.	TRBV10-3